Reported below is one T cell receptor (beta chain). This CDR3 has 14 residues. Germline V gene data show CDR1 as MNHEY and CDR2 as SVGAGI. Trimming stripped 3 bases from V and 3 bases from J, with 11 bases between. The sample belongs to a study of blood T cell repertoires in COVID-19. Method: immunoSEQ multiplex PCR; TCRdb's copy keeps in-frame clones and lacks some. The data show fewer than 450,000 clones, around nine tenths seen once. The chain employs TRBV6-5 and TRBJ1-1, with unresolved D. Sequencing used peripheral blood. The sequence derives from a young woman who had recovered from COVID-19. The CDR3 sequence: CASSYTAVDTEAFF. The DNA for the CDR3 is TGTGCCAGCAGTTATACGGCGGTCGACACTGAAGCTTTCTTT.